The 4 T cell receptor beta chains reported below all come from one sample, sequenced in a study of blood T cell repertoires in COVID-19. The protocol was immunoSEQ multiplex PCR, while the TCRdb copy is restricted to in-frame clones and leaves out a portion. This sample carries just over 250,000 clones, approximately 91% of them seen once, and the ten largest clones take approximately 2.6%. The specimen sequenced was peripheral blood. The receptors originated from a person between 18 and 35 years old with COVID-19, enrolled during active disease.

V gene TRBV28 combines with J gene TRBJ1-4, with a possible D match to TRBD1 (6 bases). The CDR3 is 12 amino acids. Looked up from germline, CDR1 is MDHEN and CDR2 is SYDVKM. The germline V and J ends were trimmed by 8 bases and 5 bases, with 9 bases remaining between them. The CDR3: CASGTLNEKLFF. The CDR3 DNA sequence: TGTGCCAGCGGGACACTAAATGAAAAACTGTTTTTT. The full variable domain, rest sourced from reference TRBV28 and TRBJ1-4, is DVKVTQSSRYLVKRTGEKVFLECVQDMDHENMFWYRQDPGLGLRLIYFSYDVKMKEKGDIPEGYSVSREKKERFSLILESASTNQTSMYLCASGTLNEKLFFGSGTQLSVL.

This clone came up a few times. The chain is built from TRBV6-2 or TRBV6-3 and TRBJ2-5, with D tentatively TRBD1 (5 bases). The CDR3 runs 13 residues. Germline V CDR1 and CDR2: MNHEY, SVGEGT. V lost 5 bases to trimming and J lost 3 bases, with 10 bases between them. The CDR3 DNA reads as TGTGCCAGCAGTACGACAGTAAAAGAGACCCAGTACTTC. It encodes CASSTTVKETQYF.

The CDR3 DNA is TGTGCCAGCAGCTTAGTAGCGGGAGTCTCCTACGAGCAGTACTTC. As protein: CASSLVAGVSYEQYF. The chain combines TRBV7-8 with TRBJ2-7; 9 bases agree with TRBD2. The CDR3 loop spans 15 amino acids. Germline CDR1 is SGHVS and CDR2 is FQNEAQ. With 1 base clipped from V and 0 bases from J, the junction kept 1 base outside the gene matches. The whole variable domain, filled in from reference TRBV7-8 and TRBJ2-7, reads GAGVSQSPRYKVAKRGQDVALRCDPISGHVSLFWYQQALGQGPEFLTYFQNEAQLDKSGLPSDRFFAERPEGSVSTLKIQRTQQEDSAVYLCASSLVAGVSYEQYFGPGTRLTVT.

CDR3 residues: CASSLGGSVDIQYF. The CDR3 DNA follows: TGTGCCAGCAGCTTAGGCGGGAGCGTAGACATTCAGTACTTC. The gene calls are TRBV7-9 and TRBJ2-4; TRBD2 matches at 7 bases. V lost 1 base and J lost 8; bases outside the gene matches: 5. The CDR3 extends over 14 amino acids. CDR1 SEHNR and CDR2 FQNEAQ come from the germline V gene (reference sequence). Together with reference TRBV7-9 and TRBJ2-4, the CDR3 gives the full variable domain: DTGVSQNPRHKITKRGQNVTFRCDPISEHNRLYWYRQTLGQGPEFLTYFQNEAQLEKSRLLSDRFSAERPKGSFSTLEIQRTEQGDSAMYLCASSLGGSVDIQYFGAGTRLSVL.